These T cell receptor beta chains were read from a single sample in a study of blood T cell repertoires in COVID-19. The table came from immunoSEQ multiplex PCR; TCRdb's copy has only in-frame clones and leaves some out. Here the sample spans around 29,000 clones, approximately 91% being singletons. Sequencing was carried out using peripheral blood. The receptors were gathered from a human donor with active COVID-19. The donor label of this sample is uncertain. Each CDR3 is given with its conserved first and last residue.

>TRBJ2-1|TRBV5-7
CASSFIWANEQFF
>TRBJ2-7|TRBV5-6
CASSLGQGWSEQYF
>TRBJ1-1|TRBV18
CASSPLPSEAFF
>TRBJ2-7|TRBV5-4
CASRSTGTRGEQYF
>TRBJ1-5|TRBV4-2
CASSQQTGGGQPQHF
>TRBJ2-7|TRBV5-1
CASSLEGVTYEQYF
>TRBJ1-1|TRBV18
CASSPRQLAANTEAFF
>TRBJ1-4|TRBV5-6
CASSATGYGGEKLFF
>TRBJ1-2|TRBV6-2/TRBV6-3
CASSYRDGYTF
>TRBJ1-1|TRBV7-2
CASSPGQGWIAFF
>TRBJ1-1|TRBV29-1
CSAIQGTNTEAFF
>TRBJ1-3|TRBV6-5
CATSLTGVAGNTIYF
>TRBJ1-6|TRBV11-1
CASSSPTGGRSPLHF
>TRBJ2-7|TRBV29-1
CSAAMRTGYEQYF
>TRBJ2-3|TRBV3-1/TRBV3-2
CASSQGLAGGPTDTQYF
>TRBJ2-1|TRBV3-1/TRBV3-2
CASRLAGAYNEQFF
>TRBJ2-2|TRBV7-2
CASSLAGLSGVGTGELFF
>TRBJ2-7|TRBV3-1/TRBV3-2
CATGLAGGWNEQYF
>TRBJ2-1|TRBV5-1
CASSLRLGQGSNEQFF
>TRBJ1-5|TRBV5-5
CASSFQDRQGNQPQHF
>TRBJ2-3|TRBV6-2/TRBV6-3
CASSGGDRGRTDTQYF
>TRBJ1-1|TRBV6-6
CASSYSTGFEAFF
>TRBJ2-2|TRBV6-5
CASSYIGTANTGELFF
>TRBJ1-1|TRBV4-2
CASSVDRGNTEAFF
>TRBJ1-6|TRBV18
CASSRDTFNSPLHF
>TRBJ1-5|TRBV6-1
CASSALHPGESGNQPQHF
>TRBJ2-7|TRBV5-4
CASSSTYEQYF
>TRBJ1-3|TRBV19
CASSIGVREIGNTIYF
>TRBJ2-7|TRBV6-6
CASSYEALAGRNEQYF
>TRBJ1-1|TRBV19
CASSNKGDTEAFF
>TRBJ1-2|TRBV18
CASSPPFGGANYGYTF
>TRBJ1-5|TRBV15
CATSRVSGGGQPQHF
>TRBJ1-3|TRBV19
CASSSGTGLSGNTIYF
>TRBJ2-7|TRBV11-3
CASSFNRVGEQYF
>TRBJ1-2|TRBV21-1
CASSKVPAGGQTNYGYTF
>TRBJ1-3|TRBV5-5
CASSLVSSGNTIYF
>TRBJ2-5|TRBV5-1
CASSLGLAVQETQYF
>TRBJ2-5|TRBV7-7
CASRLGGTGSETQYF
>TRBJ2-3|TRBV28
CASTFGGAASTDTQYF
>TRBJ2-5|TRBV7-6
CASSLTPQGSGETQYF
>TRBJ1-4|TRBV15
CATSGSRTEANEKLFF
>TRBJ2-1|TRBV4-2
CASSLRLAGYNEQFF